This T cell receptor (beta chain) came from a study of blood T cell repertoires in COVID-19. The overall study: Both acute and convalescent COVID-19 samples were obtained from the United States, Italy and Spain.

Only in-frame clones appear in the TCRdb table, and some are missing; sequencing was by immunoSEQ multiplex PCR. The sample includes about 300,000 clones, more than 75% seen only once; the top ten take roughly 4%. The sequence was obtained from a young man who had recovered from COVID-19. The specimen was PBMCs or T cells enriched from blood (not recorded which).

CDR3 residues: CASSLSQYEQYF. CDR3 sequence (DNA): TGTGCCAGCAGTTTATCCCAGTACGAGCAGTACTTC. The chain joins TRBV28 to TRBJ2-7; no firm D call. Germline V CDR1 and CDR2: MDHEN, SYDVKM. Deletions cut 1 base from V and 4 bases from J, with 5 bases between. The CDR3 length is 12 residues.